This TCR beta chain was captured in a study of graft-versus-host responses after intestinal transplantation. Study-level background: The study gave all recipients anti-thymocyte globulin induction, then tacrolimus and steroids for about three years.

The CDR3 totals 15 residues. Germline loops: CDR1 MNHEY, CDR2 SVGAGI. The V end was cut by 7 bases, the J end by 0 bases, with 15 bases between. The researchers put roughly 200,000 CFSE-labeled responder cells into plates with roughly 200,000 irradiated, violet-dye-labeled stimulator cells. This clone was observed a few times. Clones were sequenced by immunoSEQ multiplex PCR, and TCRdb holds only the in-frame ones, with some missing. This table holds roughly 20,000 clones, around two fifths found once. The sequenced sample was alloreactive CD8+ T cells from a mixed lymphocyte reaction culture, obtained before intestinal transplant. Indicated subset: CFSE-low proliferating T cells sorted from approximately 6-day pre-transplant mixed lymphocyte reaction (GvH or HvG direction). V is TRBV6-5 and J is TRBJ1-1; D is uncertain. The clonotype was recovered from a human patient who received an intestinal transplant. CDR3 sequence reads: CASTQAFSVNTEAFF. Here the CDR3 DNA reads TGTGCCAGCACCCAAGCCTTCTCGGTGAACACTGAAGCTTTCTTT.